Listed below are T cell receptor beta chains from one sample, sequenced in a study of cytomegalovirus exposure and HLA in healthy donors. Libraries were prepared by immunoSEQ multiplex PCR; TCRdb keeps only in-frame clonotypes and omits some of them. The sample lists 300,000 to 350,000 clones, roughly 90% occurring once. Sequenced material: PBMCs. The receptors were gathered from a man aged 25-45 years in good health and CMV-seronegative. Each CDR3 is given without its conserved first and last residue. The order of the fields is V gene, clone size, CDR3 protein. A row's size may be missing; if present it is once, few, many or a size class.

v_call: TRBV18; clone_size: NA; cdr3_aa: ASSPLATNTEAF
v_call: TRBV5-1; clone_size: NA; cdr3_aa: ASSWTGGYNEQF
v_call: TRBV4-3; clone_size: once; cdr3_aa: ASSQSLSREEKLF
v_call: TRBV7-7; clone_size: few; cdr3_aa: ASSGQDEKLF
v_call: TRBV10-2; clone_size: few; cdr3_aa: ASSESGTGYNQPQH
v_call: TRBV19; clone_size: NA; cdr3_aa: ASRTDRLDTQY
v_call: TRBV10-1; clone_size: NA; cdr3_aa: ASSEDRGRTTEAF
v_call: TRBV12-5; clone_size: once; cdr3_aa: ASGAWDRGYEQY
v_call: TRBV15; clone_size: NA; cdr3_aa: ATSRETSGTGGIWDTEAF
v_call: TRBV5-6; clone_size: once; cdr3_aa: ASSLDQGISAGGELF
v_call: TRBV25-1; clone_size: NA; cdr3_aa: ASSSGGTSGGGRQF
v_call: TRBV18; clone_size: NA; cdr3_aa: ASSPSSAEQY
v_call: TRBV6-8; clone_size: NA; cdr3_aa: ASSHSGEPTDTQY
v_call: TRBV5-6; clone_size: once; cdr3_aa: ASSGQLWSLSNEQY
v_call: TRBV10-3; clone_size: NA; cdr3_aa: AISELGQGTEQY
v_call: TRBV6-1; clone_size: NA; cdr3_aa: ASSPRERTDTQY
v_call: TRBV4-1; clone_size: NA; cdr3_aa: ASSRQGATNEKLF
v_call: TRBV5-1; clone_size: NA; cdr3_aa: ASTLGSGGGYEQY
v_call: TRBV27; clone_size: NA; cdr3_aa: ASSLGRGGNEQF
v_call: TRBV4-1; clone_size: once; cdr3_aa: ASSLAAAYEQY
v_call: TRBV7-8; clone_size: NA; cdr3_aa: ASSLRWTDEAF
v_call: TRBV19; clone_size: NA; cdr3_aa: ASSIRAGSTDTQY
v_call: TRBV5-1; clone_size: NA; cdr3_aa: ASRPGTGPYEQY
v_call: TRBV7-2; clone_size: NA; cdr3_aa: ASSLWTGMFQPQH
v_call: TRBV4-2; clone_size: NA; cdr3_aa: ASSQLTGIYGYT
v_call: TRBV18; clone_size: once; cdr3_aa: ASSPSTGSYEQY
v_call: TRBV6-5; clone_size: NA; cdr3_aa: ASSYQGSGEQY
v_call: TRBV4-3; clone_size: NA; cdr3_aa: ASSPGTSGGGPLTDTQY